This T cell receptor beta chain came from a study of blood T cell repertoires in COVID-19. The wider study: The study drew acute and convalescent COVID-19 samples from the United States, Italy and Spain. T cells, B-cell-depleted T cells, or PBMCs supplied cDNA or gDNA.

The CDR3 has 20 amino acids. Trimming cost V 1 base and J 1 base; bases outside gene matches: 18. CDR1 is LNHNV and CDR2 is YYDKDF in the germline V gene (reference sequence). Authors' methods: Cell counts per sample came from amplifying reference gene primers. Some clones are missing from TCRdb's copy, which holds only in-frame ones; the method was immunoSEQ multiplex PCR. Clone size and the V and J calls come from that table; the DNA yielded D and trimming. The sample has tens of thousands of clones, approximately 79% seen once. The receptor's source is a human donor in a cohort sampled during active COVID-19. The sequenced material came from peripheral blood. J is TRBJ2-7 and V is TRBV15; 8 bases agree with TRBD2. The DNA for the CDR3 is TGTGCCACCAGCAGAGTCGGGGGGGACCGACGGTGGGAGGAATCCTACGAGCAGTACTTC. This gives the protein CATSRVGGDRRWEESYEQYF.